This is a list of T cell receptor beta chains from one sample in a study of radiotherapy plus CTLA-4 blockade in lung cancer. The data were produced by immunoSEQ multiplex PCR, yet TCRdb's version contains in-frame clones alone and is incomplete. The data contain approximately 52,000 clones, around 79% of them seen just once; the ten biggest clones take up approximately 2.5%. This material consisted of peripheral blood, taken from a patient treated with radiotherapy plus ipilimumab. These receptors were obtained from a human donor with non-small cell lung cancer whose response to radiotherapy plus ipilimumab could not be evaluated. Each CDR3 is given with its conserved first and last residue. The D gene is left open where the match is weak. Size is omitted from some rows. Given values are once, few, many or a class for expanded clones.

>.|TRBV7-6|.|TRBJ2-7
CASSSFLGAREQYF
TGTGCCAGCAGCTCATTTCTTGGCGCGCGGGAGCAGTACTTC
>TRBD1|TRBV5-1|.|TRBJ1-2
CASSAGTGDGYTF
TGCGCCAGCAGCGCCGGGACAGGGGACGGCTACACCTTC
>.|TRBV10-1|.|TRBJ2-1
CASSENIWEFYNEQFF
TGCGCCAGCAGTGAGAACATATGGGAGTTCTACAATGAGCAGTTCTTC
>.|TRBV10-3|once|TRBJ2-7
CAISRDTSYEQYF
TGTGCCATCAGCCGGGACACCTCCTACGAGCAGTACTTC
>TRBD2|TRBV11-2|.|TRBJ2-3
CASSLGLALSTDTQYF
TGTGCCAGCAGCCTCGGACTAGCCCTTAGCACAGATACGCAGTATTTT
>TRBD2|TRBV4-1|.|TRBJ2-3
CASSQVVSGGGADTQYF
TGCGCCAGCAGCCAAGTTGTTAGCGGGGGGGGCGCAGATACGCAGTATTTT
>.|TRBV18|.|TRBJ2-7
CASSPPVRAYEQYF
TGTGCCAGCTCACCACCGGTCAGGGCCTACGAGCAGTACTTC
>.|TRBV7-9|.|TRBJ1-1
CASSVAQATEAFF
TGTGCCAGCTCGGTAGCCCAAGCAACTGAAGCTTTCTTT
>.|TRBV4-3|.|TRBJ1-4
CASSQYPKGSGDNEKLFF
TGCGCCAGCAGCCAATACCCCAAGGGGTCTGGCGATAATGAAAAACTGTTTTTT
>.|TRBV28|.|TRBJ1-2
CASSWGGAPPANYGYTF
TGTGCCAGCAGCTGGGGGGGGGCCCCCCCAGCTAACTATGGCTACACCTTC
>.|TRBV5-1|.|TRBJ2-3
CASSQQGKGDTQYF
TGCGCCAGCAGCCAACAGGGAAAGGGGGATACGCAGTATTTT
>.|TRBV4-3|.|TRBJ1-5
CASSQDRRGNQPQHF
TGCGCCAGCAGCCAAGATCGCAGAGGTAATCAGCCCCAGCATTTT
>.|TRBV2|.|TRBJ2-1
CASTLAPYGEQFF
TGTGCCAGCACCCTAGCTCCTTACGGTGAGCAGTTCTTC
>.|TRBV7-9|.|TRBJ1-3
CASGQGSGNTIYF
TGTGCCAGCGGTCAGGGCTCTGGAAACACCATATATTTT
>.|TRBV6-1|.|TRBJ2-7
CASSETVYEQYF
TGTGCCAGCAGTGAAACGGTCTACGAGCAGTACTTC
>.|TRBV5-1|.|TRBJ1-2
CASSPSDYGYTF
TGCGCCAGCAGCCCCTCCGACTATGGCTACACCTTC
>.|TRBV19|.|TRBJ1-2
CASSSGREVSYTF
TGTGCCAGTAGTTCCGGCAGGGAAGTGAGCTACACCTTC
>TRBD1|TRBV28|.|TRBJ2-1
CASSLSRDRRSEQFF
TGTGCCAGCAGTTTGAGCCGGGACAGACGCTCCGAGCAGTTCTTC
>TRBD1|TRBV28|.|TRBJ1-1
CASNTGGDTEAFF
TGTGCCAGCAACACAGGGGGGGACACTGAAGCTTTCTTT
>.|TRBV2|.|TRBJ2-5
CASTPGGGKTQYF
TGTGCCAGCACCCCAGGAGGTGGCAAGACCCAGTACTTC
>TRBD1|TRBV4-3|few|TRBJ2-7
CASSQGAGGAGLPYEQYF
TGCGCCAGCAGCCAAGGTGCAGGGGGCGCGGGGCTACCCTACGAGCAGTACTTC
>.|TRBV5-1|.|TRBJ2-5
CASSSIPDSEETQYF
TGCGCCAGCAGCTCCATTCCGGACAGTGAGGAGACCCAGTACTTC